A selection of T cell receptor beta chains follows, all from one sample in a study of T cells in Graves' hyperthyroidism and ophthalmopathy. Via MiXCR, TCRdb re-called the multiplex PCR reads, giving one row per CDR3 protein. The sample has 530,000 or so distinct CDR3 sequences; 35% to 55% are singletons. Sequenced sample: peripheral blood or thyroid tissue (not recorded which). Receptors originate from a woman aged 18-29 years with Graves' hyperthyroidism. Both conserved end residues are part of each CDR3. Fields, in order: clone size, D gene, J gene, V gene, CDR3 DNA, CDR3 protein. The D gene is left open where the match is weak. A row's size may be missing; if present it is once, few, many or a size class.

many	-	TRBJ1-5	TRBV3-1	TGTGCCAGCAGCCAAGGAGGGAATAGCAATCAGCCCCAGCATTTT	CASSQGGNSNQPQHF
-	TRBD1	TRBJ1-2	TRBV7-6	TGTGCCAGCAGCTCGACAGGGGATCAGGATGGCTACACCTTC	CASSSTGDQDGYTF
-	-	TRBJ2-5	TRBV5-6	TGTGCCAGCAGCTTGGGGGGGCGCCCATTAGAGACCCAGTACTTC	CASSLGGRPLETQYF
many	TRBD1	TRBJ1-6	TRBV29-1	TGCAGCGACAGGGGCTCCTATAATTCACCCCTCCACTTT	CSDRGSYNSPLHF
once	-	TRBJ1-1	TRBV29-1	TGCAGCGTTAGGGCAGGCAAGGACACTGAAGCTTTCTTT	CSVRAGKDTEAFF
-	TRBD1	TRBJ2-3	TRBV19	TGTGCCAGCAAACCCGGACAGGACACAGATACGCAGTATTTT	CASKPGQDTDTQYF
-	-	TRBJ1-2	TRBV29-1	TGCAGCGTTGTGGGGGCTAACTATGGCTACACCTTC	CSVVGANYGYTF
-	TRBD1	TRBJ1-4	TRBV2	TGTGCCAGCTTAGGACAGGGGAACACTGAAAAACTGTTTTTT	CASLGQGNTEKLFF
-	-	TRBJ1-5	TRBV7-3	TGTGCCAGCAGCCGAGGGGGGGAGACCCAGCATTTT	CASSRGGETQHF
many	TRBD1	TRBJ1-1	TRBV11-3	TGTGCCAGCAGCGGATGGACAGGCCCAAACACTGAAGCTTTCTTT	CASSGWTGPNTEAFF
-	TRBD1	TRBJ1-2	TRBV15	TGTGCCACCAGCAGAGCGGGGGACAGGGGGAACTATGGCTACACCTTC	CATSRAGDRGNYGYTF
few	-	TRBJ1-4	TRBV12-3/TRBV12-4	TGTGCCAGCAGTTTGAAGGGATATGAAAAACTGTTTTTT	CASSLKGYEKLFF
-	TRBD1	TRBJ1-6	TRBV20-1	TGCAGTGCCGGGACAGGGAATAATTCACCCCTCCACTTT	CSAGTGNNSPLHF
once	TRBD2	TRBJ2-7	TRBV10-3	TGTGCCATCAGTGATTCTAGGACTAGCGGGAGGGACTACGAGCAGTACTTC	CAISDSRTSGRDYEQYF
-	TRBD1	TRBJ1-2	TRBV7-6	TGTGCCAGCAGCAGGGGGGACAGAGAAGGCTACACCTTC	CASSRGDREGYTF
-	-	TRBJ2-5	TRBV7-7	TGTGCTAGCAGCTCACAGGGACAAGGGGAGACCCAGTACTTC	CASSSQGQGETQYF
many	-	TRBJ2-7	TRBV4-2	TGTGCCAGCAGCCAAGAAGTGAGGCAGGGAAGATACGAGCAGTACTTC	CASSQEVRQGRYEQYF
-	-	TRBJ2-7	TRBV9	TGTGCCAGCAGCGTAGACGCAGAAACAGGCTACGAGCAGTACTTC	CASSVDAETGYEQYF
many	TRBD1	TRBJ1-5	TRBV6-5	TGTGCCAGCAGTCGGGACAGTGACGGTCAGCCCCAGCATTTT	CASSRDSDGQPQHF
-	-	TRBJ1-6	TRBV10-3	TGTGCCATCACTGGGGAAACTTCACCCCTCCACTTT	CAITGETSPLHF
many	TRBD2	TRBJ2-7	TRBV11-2	TGTGCCAGCAGCTTAGTCGGCGGGAGACGGGAATTC	CASSLVGGRREF
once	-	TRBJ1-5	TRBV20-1	TGCAGTGCTAGTAACGGGGCGAATAGCAATCAGCCCCAGCATTTT	CSASNGANSNQPQHF
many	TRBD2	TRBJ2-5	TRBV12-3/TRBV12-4	TGTGCCAGCAGCCATGGGACTAGCGGGAAAGAGACCCAGTACTTC	CASSHGTSGKETQYF
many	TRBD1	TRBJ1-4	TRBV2	TGTGCCAGCAGTTTTGACAGGGGAGGTGAAAAACTGTTTTTT	CASSFDRGGEKLFF
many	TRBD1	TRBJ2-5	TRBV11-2	TGTGCCAGCAGCATGAGCCCCCCGGGACAGGGGAGACAGACCCAGTACTTC	CASSMSPPGQGRQTQYF
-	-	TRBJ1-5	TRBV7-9	TGTGCCAGCAGCACGGACAGTGTATTCGGCAATCAGCCCCAGCATTTT	CASSTDSVFGNQPQHF
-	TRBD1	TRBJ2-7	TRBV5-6	TGTGCCAGCAGACTCGGGACAGGGGGACCGGACGAGCAGTACTTC	CASRLGTGGPDEQYF
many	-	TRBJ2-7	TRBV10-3	TGTGCCATCAGTGAGAGGTACGAGCAGTACTTC	CAISERYEQYF
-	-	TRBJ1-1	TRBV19	TGTGCCAGTAGTATAGAAGGGGGGGCCACTGAAGCTTTCTTT	CASSIEGGATEAFF
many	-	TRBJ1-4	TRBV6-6	TGTGCCAGCAGTTCCCCTAACGGAATCTCAAATGAAAAACTGTTTTTT	CASSSPNGISNEKLFF
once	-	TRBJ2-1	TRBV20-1	TGCAGTGCTAGAGAGGGGGGCGGGACACCCTATTGGAATGAGCAGTTCTTC	CSAREGGGTPYWNEQFF
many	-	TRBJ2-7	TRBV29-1	TGCAGCGTTGAAGGAGGGAATGGGGTCGAGCAGTACTTC	CSVEGGNGVEQYF
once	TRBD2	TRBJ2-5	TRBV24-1	TGTGCCACCAGTGACACCGGACTAGGGACGTACCAAGAGACCCAGTACTTC	CATSDTGLGTYQETQYF
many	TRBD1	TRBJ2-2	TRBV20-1	TGCAGTGCGACGGGACAGGCGAACACCGGGGAGCTGTTTTTT	CSATGQANTGELFF
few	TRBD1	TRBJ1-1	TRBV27	TGTGCCAGCAGTTTGTTCTCGGGACAGGGGGCGAACACTGAAGCTTTCTTT	CASSLFSGQGANTEAFF
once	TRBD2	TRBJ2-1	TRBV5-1	TGCGCCAGCAGCGATAGCGGGAGTCGGCGTGGGCAGTTCTTC	CASSDSGSRRGQFF
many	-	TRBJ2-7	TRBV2	TGTGCCAGCAGTGATGGTCACTACGAGCAGTACTTC	CASSDGHYEQYF
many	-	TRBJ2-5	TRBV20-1	TGCAGTGCTACCCAGACAGAACCCTCCGCAGAGACCCAGTACTTC	CSATQTEPSAETQYF